These T cell receptor beta chains were read from a single sample in a study of cytomegalovirus exposure and HLA in healthy donors. The protocol was immunoSEQ multiplex PCR, while the TCRdb copy is restricted to in-frame clones and leaves out a portion. The sample holds 150,000 to 200,000 clones, roughly three quarters seen once. The sample comprised PBMCs. Receptors originate from a woman between 35 and 50 years old in good health and CMV-seronegative. Both conserved end residues are part of each CDR3. Each record gives: clone size, D gene, V gene, J gene, CDR3 protein, CDR3 DNA. The D gene is left open where the match is weak. Clone size appears in some rows only: once, few, many, or a class for an expanded clone.

.,TRBD2,TRBV11-2,TRBJ2-1,CASSPKTSGRGGNEQFF,TGTGCCAGCAGCCCCAAGACTAGCGGGAGGGGGGGCAATGAGCAGTTCTTC
few,TRBD1,TRBV5-6,TRBJ2-7,CASSLVGQGSREQYF,TGTGCCAGCAGCTTGGTAGGACAGGGTTCGAGAGAGCAGTACTTC
few,.,TRBV6-4,TRBJ2-1,CASRRDWFSNEQFF,TGTGCCAGCAGAAGGGACTGGTTTTCAAATGAGCAGTTCTTC
.,.,TRBV11-2,TRBJ2-7,CASSFDRASYEQYF,TGTGCCAGCAGCTTCGATAGAGCCTCCTACGAGCAGTACTTC
.,.,TRBV7-7,TRBJ2-3,CASSLVGGGGADTQYF,TGTGCCAGCAGCTTAGTAGGAGGGGGGGGTGCAGATACGCAGTATTTT
.,.,TRBV11-3,TRBJ2-5,CASSLGADQYF,TGTGCCAGCAGCTTAGGGGCCGACCAGTACTTC
.,.,TRBV5-1,TRBJ2-3,CASSPVTTDTQYF,TGCGCCAGCAGCCCGGTAACCACAGATACGCAGTATTTT
.,TRBD2,TRBV29-1,TRBJ2-3,CSVGGRATYGTDTQYF,TGCAGCGTTGGGGGGAGGGCGACATATGGCACAGATACGCAGTATTTT
few,.,TRBV4-3,TRBJ1-2,CASSQDGGLFYGYTF,TGCGCCAGCAGCCAAGATGGGGGACTCTTTTATGGCTACACCTTC
.,.,TRBV29-1,TRBJ2-2,CSVGDWNTGELFF,TGCAGCGTTGGGGACTGGAACACCGGGGAGCTGTTTTTT
.,TRBD1,TRBV7-2,TRBJ2-3,CASSLVPGQNTQYF,TGTGCCAGCAGCTTAGTCCCGGGACAGAATACGCAGTATTTT
.,TRBD1,TRBV4-3,TRBJ1-2,CASSRDRDYGYTF,TGCGCCAGCAGCCGAGACAGGGACTATGGCTACACCTTC
.,TRBD2,TRBV4-2,TRBJ2-4,CASSQNSGTASGRAGNIQYF,TGTGCCAGCAGCCAGAATTCTGGGACAGCAAGCGGGAGGGCCGGGAACATTCAGTACTTC
.,TRBD1,TRBV6-5,TRBJ2-6,CASSYSQGKANVLTF,TGTGCCAGCAGTTACTCACAGGGGAAGGCCAACGTCCTGACTTTC
.,.,TRBV10-3,TRBJ2-5,CAISESSGSLGTQYF,TGTGCCATCAGTGAGTCCTCCGGGTCGCTTGGGACCCAGTACTTC
.,TRBD1,TRBV15,TRBJ1-4,CATSSPGGTGGLKKLFF,TGTGCCACCAGCAGCCCCGGGGGGACAGGGGGCTTGAAAAAACTGTTTTTT
.,.,TRBV11-1,TRBJ2-1,CASSLEDEQFF,TGTGCCAGCAGCTTGGAGGATGAGCAGTTCTTC
.,TRBD1,TRBV28,TRBJ2-7,CASSYPPGQGAYEQYF,TGTGCCAGCAGCTACCCACCTGGACAGGGAGCCTACGAGCAGTACTTC
.,.,TRBV6-5,TRBJ1-3,CASSYQGYGNTIYF,TGTGCCAGCAGTTATCAGGGCTATGGAAACACCATATATTTT
.,TRBD1,TRBV27,TRBJ1-2,CASSLKQGLDGYTF,TGTGCCAGCAGTCTTAAACAGGGGTTGGATGGCTACACCTTC
.,TRBD1,TRBV11-2,TRBJ1-2,CASSARVTGGEGYTF,TGTGCCAGCAGCGCCCGGGTGACAGGGGGAGAAGGCTACACCTTC
.,.,TRBV7-9,TRBJ2-3,CASSLARQGRTDTQYF,TGTGCCAGCAGCTTAGCGAGGCAGGGAAGAACAGATACGCAGTATTTT
.,.,TRBV5-6,TRBJ2-7,CASSQPGLLTYEQYF,TGTGCCAGCAGCCAACCGGGACTTTTAACCTACGAGCAGTACTTC
once,TRBD1,TRBV27,TRBJ2-7,CASSLGQVQYF,TGTGCCAGCAGCCTCGGACAGGTTCAGTACTTC
.,TRBD2,TRBV2,TRBJ2-1,CAAGMGLAGLHQNEQFF,TGTGCCGCCGGAATGGGGCTAGCGGGATTGCACCAGAATGAGCAGTTCTTC
.,TRBD1,TRBV19,TRBJ1-5,CASSRATGGQPQHF,TGTGCCAGTAGTAGAGCGACAGGGGGTCAGCCCCAGCATTTT
.,TRBD2,TRBV27,TRBJ2-1,CASRLAGGHNEQFF,TGTGCCAGCAGACTAGCGGGGGGGCACAATGAGCAGTTCTTC
.,.,TRBV5-6,TRBJ2-3,CASSLVGSPDTQYF,TGTGCCAGCAGCTTGGTTGGCAGTCCGGATACGCAGTATTTT
few,TRBD1,TRBV10-3,TRBJ2-7,CAIRTGDKQYF,TGTGCCATTAGGACAGGGGACAAGCAGTACTTC
.,.,TRBV7-8,TRBJ1-6,CASSLGVGDSPLHF,TGTGCCAGCAGCTTAGGCGTGGGAGATTCACCCCTCCACTTT
.,.,TRBV23-1,TRBJ2-5,CASSQSNGQPESVQETQYF,TGCGCCAGCAGTCAATCGAATGGACAGCCCGAATCCGTCCAAGAGACCCAGTACTTC
.,TRBD1,TRBV19,TRBJ1-1,CASSTGQRNTEAFF,TGTGCCAGTAGTACGGGACAGAGGAACACTGAAGCTTTCTTT
.,TRBD1,TRBV7-2,TRBJ1-2,CASSVDRPHGYTF,TGTGCCAGCAGCGTGGACAGGCCTCATGGCTACACCTTC
few,.,TRBV18,TRBJ2-3,CASSHEEGTQYF,TGTGCCAGCTCCCACGAGGAGGGTACGCAGTATTTT
.,.,TRBV6-5,TRBJ2-1,CASSYGGTNEQFF,TGTGCCAGCAGTTACGGGGGCACAAATGAGCAGTTCTTC
.,TRBD2,TRBV2,TRBJ2-5,CASSSSGETQYF,TGTGCCAGCAGTTCTAGCGGGGAGACCCAGTACTTC
.,TRBD2,TRBV7-9,TRBJ2-7,CASSLESGRYEQYF,TGTGCCAGCAGCTTAGAAAGCGGGAGGTACGAGCAGTACTTC
.,.,TRBV2,TRBJ2-7,CASKEDTYEQYF,TGTGCCAGCAAAGAGGACACCTACGAGCAGTACTTC
.,TRBD1,TRBV28,TRBJ1-4,CASSHRDRAPTNEKLFF,TGTGCCAGCAGTCACCGGGACAGGGCCCCAACTAATGAAAAACTGTTTTTT
.,.,TRBV29-1,TRBJ2-6,CSVDGPGANGLTF,TGCAGCGTTGACGGGCCTGGGGCCAACGGCCTGACTTTC
.,.,TRBV6-6,TRBJ1-3,CASRPSPSSSGNTIYF,TGTGCCAGCAGACCTTCACCTTCGAGCTCTGGAAACACCATATATTTT
.,TRBD2,TRBV7-6,TRBJ2-1,CATQREVGYNEQFF,TGTGCCACCCAGCGGGAGGTAGGGTACAATGAGCAGTTCTTC
.,.,TRBV7-9,TRBJ1-1,CASRRGNTEAFF,TGTGCCTCCCGGAGAGGGAACACTGAAGCTTTCTTT